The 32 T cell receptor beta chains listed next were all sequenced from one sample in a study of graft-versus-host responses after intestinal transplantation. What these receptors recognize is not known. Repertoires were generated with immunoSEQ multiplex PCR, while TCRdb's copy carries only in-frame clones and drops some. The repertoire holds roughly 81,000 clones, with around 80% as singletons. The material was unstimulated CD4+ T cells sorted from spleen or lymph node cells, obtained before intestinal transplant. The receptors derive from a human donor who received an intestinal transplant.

CDR3 in amino acids: CASSPSTGGTAYEQYF. CDR3 DNA sequence: TGTGCCAGCTCACCCTCCACAGGGGGGACAGCCTACGAGCAGTACTTC. The V call is TRBV18, the J call TRBJ2-7; 8 nucleotides align to TRBD1. Trimming cost V 3 bases and J 2 bases; bases outside gene matches: 9. Germline V gene data show CDR1 as KGHSH and CDR2 as LQKENI. The CDR3 contains 16 residues.

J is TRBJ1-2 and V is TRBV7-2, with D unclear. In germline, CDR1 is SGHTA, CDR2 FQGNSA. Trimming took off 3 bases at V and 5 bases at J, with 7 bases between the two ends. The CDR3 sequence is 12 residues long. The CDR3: CASSLRSYGYTF. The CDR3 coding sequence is TGTGCCAGCAGCTTGAGGAGTTATGGCTACACCTTC.

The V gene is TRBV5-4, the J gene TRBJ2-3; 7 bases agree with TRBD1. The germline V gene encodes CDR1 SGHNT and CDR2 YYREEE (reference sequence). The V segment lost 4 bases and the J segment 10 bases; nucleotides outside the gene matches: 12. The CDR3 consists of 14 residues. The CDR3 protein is CASSLAKQGSAQYF. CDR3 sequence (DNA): TGTGCCAGCAGCCTCGCAAAACAGGGGTCCGCGCAGTATTTT.

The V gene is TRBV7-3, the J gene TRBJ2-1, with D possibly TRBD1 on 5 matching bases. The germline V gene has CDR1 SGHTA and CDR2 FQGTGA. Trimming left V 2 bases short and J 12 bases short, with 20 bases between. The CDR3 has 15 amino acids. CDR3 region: CASSLSPSRGVGQFF. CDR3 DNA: TGTGCCAGCAGCTTATCCCCCTCTAGGGGCGTGGGGCAGTTCTTC.

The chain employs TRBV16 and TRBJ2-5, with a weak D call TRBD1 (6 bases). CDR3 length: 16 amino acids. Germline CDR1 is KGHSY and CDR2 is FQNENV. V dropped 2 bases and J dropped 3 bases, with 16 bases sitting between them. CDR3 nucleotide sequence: TGTGCCAGCAGCCAAATTGGGTGGGACACAGAAGAGACCCAGTACTTC. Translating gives CASSQIGWDTEETQYF. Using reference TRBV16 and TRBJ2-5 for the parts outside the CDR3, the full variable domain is GEEVAQTPKHLVRGEGQKAKLYCAPIKGHSYVFWYQQVLKNEFKFLISFQNENVFDETGMPKERFSAKCLPNSPCSLEIQATKLEDSAVYFCASSQIGWDTEETQYFGPGTRLLVL.

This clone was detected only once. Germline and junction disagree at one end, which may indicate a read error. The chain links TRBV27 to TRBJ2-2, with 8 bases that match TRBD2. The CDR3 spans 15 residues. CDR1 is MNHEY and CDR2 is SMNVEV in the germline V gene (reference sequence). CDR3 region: CVSSDPSAGGGELFF. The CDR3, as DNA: TGTGTCAGCAGCGACCCCTCTGCGGGAGGCGGGGAGCTGTTTTTT.

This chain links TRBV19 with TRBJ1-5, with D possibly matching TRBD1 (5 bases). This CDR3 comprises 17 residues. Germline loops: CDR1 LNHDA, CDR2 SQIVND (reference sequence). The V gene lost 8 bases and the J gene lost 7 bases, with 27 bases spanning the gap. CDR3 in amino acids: CASGQDGGMQGRQPQHF. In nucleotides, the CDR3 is TGTGCCAGTGGACAAGATGGGGGGATGCAGGGTAGACAGCCCCAGCATTTT.

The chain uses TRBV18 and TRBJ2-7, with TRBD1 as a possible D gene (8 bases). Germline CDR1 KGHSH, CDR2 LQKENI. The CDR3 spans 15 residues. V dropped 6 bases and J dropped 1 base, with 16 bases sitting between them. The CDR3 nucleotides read TGTGCCAGCTCGCGCGACAGGGGAGGGTCCTACGAGCAGTACTTC. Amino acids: CASSRDRGGSYEQYF.

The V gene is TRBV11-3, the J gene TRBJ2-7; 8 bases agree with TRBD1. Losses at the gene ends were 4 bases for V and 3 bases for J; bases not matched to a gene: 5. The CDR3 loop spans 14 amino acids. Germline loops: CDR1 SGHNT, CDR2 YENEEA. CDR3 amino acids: CASSSDRGDYEQYF. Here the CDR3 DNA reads TGTGCCAGCAGCTCCGACAGGGGTGACTACGAGCAGTACTTC.

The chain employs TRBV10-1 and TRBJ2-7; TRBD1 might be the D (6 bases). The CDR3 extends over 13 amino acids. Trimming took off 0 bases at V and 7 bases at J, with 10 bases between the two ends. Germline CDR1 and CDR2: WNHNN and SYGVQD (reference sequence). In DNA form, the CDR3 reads TGCGCCAGCAGTGAGTCGTCTAGGGGGGAGCAGTACTTC. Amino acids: CASSESSRGEQYF.

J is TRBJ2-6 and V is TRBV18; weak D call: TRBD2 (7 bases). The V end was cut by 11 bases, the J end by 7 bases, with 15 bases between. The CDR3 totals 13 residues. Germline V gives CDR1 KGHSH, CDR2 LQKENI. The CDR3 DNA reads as TGTGCCTCGGGGGGCCTCTCTGCCAACGTCCTGACTTTC. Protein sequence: CASGGLSANVLTF.

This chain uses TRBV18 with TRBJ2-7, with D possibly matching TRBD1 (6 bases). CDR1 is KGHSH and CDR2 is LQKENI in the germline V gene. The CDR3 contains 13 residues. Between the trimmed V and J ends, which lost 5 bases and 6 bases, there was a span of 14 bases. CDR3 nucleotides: TGTGCCAGCTCATCAGGACAGTCAGGCGAGCAGTACTTC. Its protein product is CASSSGQSGEQYF. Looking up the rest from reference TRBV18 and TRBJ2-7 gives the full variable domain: NAGVMQNPRHLVRRRGQEARLRCSPMKGHSHVYWYRQLPEEGLKFMVYLQKENIIDESGMPKERFSAEFPKEGPSILRIQQVVRGDSAAYFCASSSGQSGEQYFGPGTRLTVT.

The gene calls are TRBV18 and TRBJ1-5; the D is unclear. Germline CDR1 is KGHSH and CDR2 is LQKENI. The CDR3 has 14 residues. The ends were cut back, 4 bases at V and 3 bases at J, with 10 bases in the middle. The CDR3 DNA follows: TGTGCCAGCTCACTCGAGCACGTCAATCAGCCCCAGCATTTT. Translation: CASSLEHVNQPQHF. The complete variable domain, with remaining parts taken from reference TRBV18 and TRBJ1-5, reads NAGVMQNPRHLVRRRGQEARLRCSPMKGHSHVYWYRQLPEEGLKFMVYLQKENIIDESGMPKERFSAEFPKEGPSILRIQQVVRGDSAAYFCASSLEHVNQPQHFGDGTRLSIL.

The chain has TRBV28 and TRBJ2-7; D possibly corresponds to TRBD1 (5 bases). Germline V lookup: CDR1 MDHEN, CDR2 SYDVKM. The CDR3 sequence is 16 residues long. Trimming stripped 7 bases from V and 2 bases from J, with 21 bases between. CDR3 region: CASISGASDTTYEQYF. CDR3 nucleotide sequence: TGTGCCAGCATTTCTGGGGCAAGCGACACCACCTACGAGCAGTACTTC.

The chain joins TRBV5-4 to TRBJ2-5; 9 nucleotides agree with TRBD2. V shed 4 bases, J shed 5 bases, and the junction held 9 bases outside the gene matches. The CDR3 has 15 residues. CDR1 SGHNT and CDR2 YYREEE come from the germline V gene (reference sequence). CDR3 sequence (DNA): TGTGCCAGCAGCCTTCCTAGCGGGACCTGGGAGACCCAGTACTTC. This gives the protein CASSLPSGTWETQYF.

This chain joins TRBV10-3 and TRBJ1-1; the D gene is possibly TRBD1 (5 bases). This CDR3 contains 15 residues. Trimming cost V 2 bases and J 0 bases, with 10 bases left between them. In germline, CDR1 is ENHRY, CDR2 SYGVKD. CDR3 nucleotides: TGTGCCATCAGTGAGGGGGCAGGAATGAACACTGAAGCTTTCTTT. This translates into CAISEGAGMNTEAFF.

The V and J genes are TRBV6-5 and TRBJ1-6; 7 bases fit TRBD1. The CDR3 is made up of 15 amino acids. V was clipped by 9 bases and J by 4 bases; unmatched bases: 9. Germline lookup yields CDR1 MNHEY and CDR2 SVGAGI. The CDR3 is CASSVRGLYNSPLHF. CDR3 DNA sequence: TGTGCCAGTTCCGTGAGGGGGCTTTATAATTCACCCCTCCACTTT.

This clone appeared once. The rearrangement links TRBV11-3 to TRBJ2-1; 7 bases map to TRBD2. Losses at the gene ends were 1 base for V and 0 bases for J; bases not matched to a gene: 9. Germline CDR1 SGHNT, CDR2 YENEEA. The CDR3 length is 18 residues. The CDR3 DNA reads TGTGCCAGCAGCTTAGGGAAACTAGCGTACAGCTCCTACAATGAGCAGTTCTTC. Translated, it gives CASSLGKLAYSSYNEQFF.

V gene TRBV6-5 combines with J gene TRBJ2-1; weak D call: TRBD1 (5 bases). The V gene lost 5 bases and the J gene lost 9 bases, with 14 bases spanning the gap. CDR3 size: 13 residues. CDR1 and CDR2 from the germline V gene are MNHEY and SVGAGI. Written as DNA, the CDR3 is TGTGCCAGCAGTCTCACAGGTCTTGGTGAGCAGTTCTTC. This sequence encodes CASSLTGLGEQFF.

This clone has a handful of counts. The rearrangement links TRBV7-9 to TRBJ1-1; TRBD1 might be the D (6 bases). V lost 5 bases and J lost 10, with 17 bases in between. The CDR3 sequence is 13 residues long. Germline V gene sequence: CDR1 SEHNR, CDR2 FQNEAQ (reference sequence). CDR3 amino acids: CASSQRSRQVAFF. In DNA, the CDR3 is TGTGCCAGCAGCCAGAGATCTCGACAGGTAGCTTTCTTT.

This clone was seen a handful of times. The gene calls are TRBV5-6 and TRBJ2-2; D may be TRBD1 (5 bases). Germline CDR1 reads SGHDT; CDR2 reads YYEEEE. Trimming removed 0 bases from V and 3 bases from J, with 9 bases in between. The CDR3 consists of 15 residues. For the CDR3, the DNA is TGTGCCAGCAGCTTGGTTCCAGGGTACACCGGGGAGCTGTTTTTT. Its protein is CASSLVPGYTGELFF.

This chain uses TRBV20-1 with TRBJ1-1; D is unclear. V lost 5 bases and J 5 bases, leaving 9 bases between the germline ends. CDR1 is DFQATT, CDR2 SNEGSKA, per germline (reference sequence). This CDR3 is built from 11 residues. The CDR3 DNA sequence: TGCAGTGCTCAAGCATGGACTGAAGCTTTCTTT. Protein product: CSAQAWTEAFF.

Here the CDR3 reads CASSVGTAYGYTF. The CDR3 DNA reads TGTGCCAGCAGCGTAGGGACAGCCTATGGCTACACCTTC. The rearrangement joins TRBV9 to TRBJ1-2; D may be TRBD1 (6 bases). V was cut by 0 bases and J by 4 bases, with 7 bases left in between. The CDR3 runs to 13 residues. Germline V gene lookup returns CDR1 SGDLS and CDR2 YYNGEE.

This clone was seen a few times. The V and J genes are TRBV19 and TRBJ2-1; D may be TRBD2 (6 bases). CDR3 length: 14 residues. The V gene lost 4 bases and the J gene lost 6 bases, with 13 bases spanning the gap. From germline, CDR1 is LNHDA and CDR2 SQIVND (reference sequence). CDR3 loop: CASSTGLTSNEQFF. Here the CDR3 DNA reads TGTGCCAGTAGTACGGGACTTACTAGCAATGAGCAGTTCTTC.

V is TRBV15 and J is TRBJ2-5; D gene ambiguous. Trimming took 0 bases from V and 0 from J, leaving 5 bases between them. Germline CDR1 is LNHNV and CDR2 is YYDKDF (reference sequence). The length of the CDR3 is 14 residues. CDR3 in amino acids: CATSRDFNQETQYF. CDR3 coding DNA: TGTGCCACCAGCAGAGATTTCAACCAAGAGACCCAGTACTTC.

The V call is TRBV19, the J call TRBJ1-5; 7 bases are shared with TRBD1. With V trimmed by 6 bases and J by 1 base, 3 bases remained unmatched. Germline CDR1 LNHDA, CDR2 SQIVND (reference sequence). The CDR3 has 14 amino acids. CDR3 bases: TGTGCCAGTAGCCCGGGACAGAGCAATCAGCCCCAGCATTTT. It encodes CASSPGQSNQPQHF.

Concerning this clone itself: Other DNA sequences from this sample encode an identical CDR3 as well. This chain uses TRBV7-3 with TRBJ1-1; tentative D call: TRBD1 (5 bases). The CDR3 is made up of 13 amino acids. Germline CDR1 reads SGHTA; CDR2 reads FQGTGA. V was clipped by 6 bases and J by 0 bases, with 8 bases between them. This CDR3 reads CASSLDMNTEAFF. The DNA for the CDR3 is TGTGCCAGCAGTCTGGACATGAACACTGAAGCTTTCTTT.

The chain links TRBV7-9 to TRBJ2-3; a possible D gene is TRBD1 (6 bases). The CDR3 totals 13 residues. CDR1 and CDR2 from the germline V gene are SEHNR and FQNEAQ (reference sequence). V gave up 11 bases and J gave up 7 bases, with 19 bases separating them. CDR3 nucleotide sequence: TGTGCCGGAGAAAGCTGGGACACTAATACGCAGTATTTT. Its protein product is CAGESWDTNTQYF.

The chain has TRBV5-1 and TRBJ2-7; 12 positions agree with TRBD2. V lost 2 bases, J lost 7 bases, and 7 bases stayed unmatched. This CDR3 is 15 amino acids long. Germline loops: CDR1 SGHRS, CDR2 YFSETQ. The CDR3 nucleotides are TGCGCCAGCAGCTTCTCCCTAGCGGGAGGGGTGGAGCAGTACTTC. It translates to CASSFSLAGGVEQYF.

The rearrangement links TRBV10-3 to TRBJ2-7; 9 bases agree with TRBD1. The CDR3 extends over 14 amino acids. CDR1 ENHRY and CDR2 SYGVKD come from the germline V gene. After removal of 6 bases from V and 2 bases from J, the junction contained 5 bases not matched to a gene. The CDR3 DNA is TGTGCCATCAGCGGACAGGGGAGGACCTACGAGCAGTACTTC. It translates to CAISGQGRTYEQYF.

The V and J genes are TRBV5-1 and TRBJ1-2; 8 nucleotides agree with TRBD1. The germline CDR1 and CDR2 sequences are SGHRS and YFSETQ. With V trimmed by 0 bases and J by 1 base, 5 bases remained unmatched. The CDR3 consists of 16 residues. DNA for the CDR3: TGCGCCAGCAGCTTGGGGACGGGACAGGATAACTATGGCTACACCTTC. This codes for CASSLGTGQDNYGYTF.

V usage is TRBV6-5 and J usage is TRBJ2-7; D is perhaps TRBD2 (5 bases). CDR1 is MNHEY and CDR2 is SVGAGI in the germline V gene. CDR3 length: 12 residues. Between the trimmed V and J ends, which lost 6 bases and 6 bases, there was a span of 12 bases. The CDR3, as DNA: TGTGCCAGCAGAACGGTACGGGGCGAGCAGTACTTC. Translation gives CASRTVRGEQYF.